The entry below gives a single TCR beta chain sequence along with its context. This clone was picked up a small number of times. Its antigen remains unidentified. No base quality values were provided; no much bigger clone lies one nucleotide off. The cohort was made up of 500 to 800 healthy bone marrow donors. At the time of sampling, all cohort members were nominally healthy, though unrecorded immune exposures were likely present. The donor tested CMV seronegative and was one of the 352 seronegative cohort members. Each donor provided a peripheral blood sample, and peripheral blood mononuclear cells were used for TCR beta sequencing. The Qiagen DNeasy Blood Extraction Kit was used to extract genomic DNA from the blood cell samples. Inclusive of the bounding cysteine and phenylalanine, the CDR3 is 14 residues long. The retained sequence is limited to the CDR3, 42 bases, with the frame set at the first base. CDR1 and CDR2 are drawn from the germline V gene (reference sequence): MNHEY, SMNVEV. V has 6 bases trimmed and J has 5 bases trimmed; junction bases matching no gene number 8.

This sample stems from a study of cytomegalovirus exposure and HLA in healthy donors (dated by TCRdb to the late 2010s). The study in broad terms: An earlier analysis of roughly 610 of the donors reported 276 Gb of sequence data and 90 million to 120 million unique TCR beta sequences obtained from about 179 million T cells. About 320 gigabases of sequencing data and approximately 84 million unique TCR sequences were included in an early release covering about 600 HLA-typed donors. High-throughput TCR immunosequencing, statistical association of individual TCRs with disease status, and machine learning were combined to predict cytomegalovirus infection status. Using immunosequencing, the study profiled T cell repertoires from 640 or so subjects and related those repertoires to cytomegalovirus serostatus. Alongside the repertoire data, information on donor age, sex, ethnicity and CMV serostatus was compiled. A later genetic analysis used genome-wide SNP genotypes for about 60% of the roughly 700 donors, treating that subset as a discovery cohort. In addition to the first cohort of 666 subjects, a separate validation cohort of approximately 130 different subjects was used. All discovery cohort repertoires had been generated on a single sequencing platform. Typing coverage varied by locus: roughly 620-630 donors for A, B, C, DRB1 and DQB1; roughly 510 for DQA1; about 590 for DPA1; roughly 450 for DPB1. To decide whether each TCR beta V gene segment behaved as functional or pseudogenic, an earlier analysis of several hundred of the donors relied on high-throughput TCR beta sequencing. Class I and class II HLA loci were covered by the typing at four-digit resolution. The later analysis used no new phenotypic data to find candidate immune exposures, relying instead on TCR beta sequences and their occurrence across donors. The aim of the study was to test whether cataloging public T cell receptors could identify signatures of past pathogen exposure. Among under 450 genotyped donors of the cohort, an average of roughly 240,000 unique TCR beta nucleotide sequences were sequenced per donor, approximately 20% of them non-productive. Roughly 5 DR-DQ haplotypes were handled as single units for association and clustering, since linkage in the cohort was strong. Among the approximately 420 genotyped donors, around 81% belonged to the genetic ancestry cluster associated with self-reported Caucasian donors. A later analysis re-examined previously published TCR beta repertoires from more than 650 donors and added high-resolution HLA genotyping to investigate patterns of TCR occurrence.

Overall results and qualifications from the work: Because HLA typing was missing for some donors at each locus, association tests included only the typed subset. The presence/absence analyses assumed that sequencing depth was roughly uniform across donors, and that assumption may not be true. Most CMV-associated TCR beta chains appeared to be HLA-restricted in a later analysis, and the HLA associations seemed to be driven largely by CMV exposure. A cluster of highly shared sequence variants was judged likely to represent a technical artifact of the sequencing pipeline. Over 15 rarely observed V segments, including chromosome 9 orphons, were excluded from the earlier analysis of a few hundred of the donors because counts were too low. The only immune exposure information available for the cohort was CMV serostatus. In a later analysis, more than 15,000 TCR beta sequences were associated with specific HLA alleles at a false discovery rate of 0.05. It was suggested by the authors that the approach could potentially be generalized to other disease states and immunological phenotypes. The study listed 164 TCR beta chains as associated with cytomegalovirus. When HLA alleles, especially DR and DQ, strongly co-occurred, TCR associations were difficult to assign to individual alleles. In both the original and validation cohorts, the classifier was reported to diagnose cytomegalovirus status with high specificity and sensitivity. An association between a missense DCLRE1C variant and V-gene and J-gene trimming of TCR beta chains was found in a later genetic analysis and replicated in an independent cohort. According to a later genetic analysis, donors in an Asian-associated ancestry cluster had fewer N-insertions in productive TCRs than the approximately 650-donor mean. A later analysis found that HLA-associated TCR beta chains were more clonally expanded and had lower generation probabilities than equally common non-associated chains. A later analysis reported that several top co-occurrence clusters appeared linked to parvovirus B19, influenza, CMV and Epstein-Barr virus. According to a later analysis, TCR association rates differed among HLA loci, with DRB1 alleles showing the most associated TCRs and HLA-C alleles showing the fewest. Only TCR beta chains were sequenced in this cohort, and the absence of alpha or paired-chain data limited detectable features. Most TCR sequences were seen in very few donors, while some public TCRs were found in many individuals. Linkage disequilibrium might explain the correlated functional status among segregating V segments, but an unknown experimental factor could not be excluded. A few of the identified cytomegalovirus-associated TCR beta chains were confirmed in vitro to be specific for cytomegalovirus antigens. A further reported finding was that TCR beta sequences accurately predicted the HLA-A and HLA-B alleles for most subjects in the first cohort. Some IMGT-functional V segments, including TRBV6-2 and TRBV6-3, could not be told apart with the 87-base-pair reads, so those segments were excluded. Broadly in line with IMGT annotations, most TCR beta V segments showed up in productive rearrangements about 87% or about 30% of the time in an earlier analysis of approximately 600 of the donors.

The receptor library was made with the immunoSEQ multiplex PCR assay. For the multiplex PCR, a mixture combining 60 forward primers for TCR Vbeta segments and 13 reverse primers for TCR Jbeta segments was used. The CDR3 region of rearranged TCR beta genes was amplified from genomic DNA with a multiplex PCR assay. The Illumina HiSeq System was used to sequence the amplified TCR beta libraries as 87-base-pair reads. Under the source paper's analysis protocol: In a later analysis, around 80 million unique TCR beta chains were counted across the 690 or so repertoires, and approximately 9.9 million of these chains were shared by at least two donors. Raw reads were error-corrected and collapsed into unique sequences with a nearest-neighbor algorithm that merged closely related sequences to remove PCR and sequencing errors. CDR3 sequences were aligned to IMGT reference sequences to assign V, D and J gene segments. For a sequence to be retained, a match of at least six nucleotides was required to both a V gene segment and a J gene segment. A rearrangement counted as productive if the CDR3 had no stop codons and remained in frame with V and J, and every other rearrangement counted as non-productive. Following IMGT convention, CDR3 was defined as the stretch from the second conserved V-encoded cysteine to the conserved J-encoded phenylalanine. Sequences without an unambiguous match to a single V gene segment were excluded from the earlier analysis of 500 to 700 of the donors. In an earlier analysis of 450 to 700 of the donors, V segments were called functional above 56.7% productive rearrangements and were called segregating when the between-donor standard deviation exceeded 5%. A statistical classification framework was developed to diagnose cytomegalovirus status using the catalog of TCR beta chain sequences. A later analysis assigned V and J genes by comparing TCR nucleotide sequences with IMGT/GENE-DB human TR gene sequences. Using the TCRdist pipeline, a later analysis assigned CDR3 sequences along with most-parsimonious VDJ recombination scenarios. In a later analysis, every TCR beta chain was defined by the combination of its CDR3 amino acid sequence and its V-gene family, and reads without a unique V-gene family were dropped. As a way to deal with suspected cross-contamination and a sequencing artifact, a later analysis dropped roughly 600 nucleotide sequences that were highly shared and had low generation probability. A later analysis calculated a clonal expansion index for each public chain from normalized within-repertoire ranks of inferred template counts. In a later analysis, generation probabilities were computed with a VDJ recombination model fitted to out-of-frame rearrangements, and the resulting probabilities were checked against IGoR. A later analysis scored TCR-TCR, TCR-HLA and TCR-CMV co-occurrence with hypergeometric tests, applying a repertoire-size bias correction to TCR pairs. A later analysis estimated false discovery rates by permuting HLA or CMV assignments 20 times. A later analysis grouped co-occurring TCRs with DBSCAN, adding TCRdist sequence similarity when clustering within HLA-allele-positive subsets. For co-occurrence clustering, repertoires with fewer than 30,000 or more than 120,000 public chains were excluded, along with roughly 5 repertoires with anomalous nucleotide sharing. The table comes from immuneACCESS by way of TCRdb, which keeps in-frame sequences with V and J called. Part of the clones is missing from these tables; in studies checked, under half for an unresolved V gene and the rest for unknown reasons. V and J calls and clone size follow that table, whereas D and trimming were derived from the DNA. The sample contains around 140,000 clones, 82% of them found a single time. The ten biggest clones cover approximately 2.3% of the sample.

The sequenced sample was PBMCs. This TCR came from a male donor in good health and CMV-seronegative. This sequence uses TRBV27 and TRBJ2-7; 9 central bases correspond to TRBD1. The CDR3 has the sequence CASRPAGTGNEQYF. The sequence in DNA is TGTGCCAGCAGGCCAGCCGGGACAGGGAACGAGCAGTACTTC.